The 11 T cell receptor beta chains in this list originate from one sample, sequenced in a study of T cell clonality in common variable immunodeficiency. Study results and caveats: In common variable immunodeficiency, TCR beta chains reportedly carried fewer deletions and N-nucleotide insertions.

The antigens for these receptors are not known. Generated by immunoSEQ multiplex PCR, the TCRdb table keeps only in-frame clones and is missing some. The sample is made up of 20,000 to 30,000 clones, none counted only once. Sequenced material: peripheral blood mononuclear cells. These receptors originate from a human donor with common variable immunodeficiency.

This clone was detected ten times or more. The sequenced fragment ends 3 residues before the CDR3 boundary, so the rest is inferred from the germline J gene. This chain links TRBV20-1 with TRBJ1-2; weak D call: TRBD1 (5 bases). Germline V lookup: CDR1 DFQATT, CDR2 SNEGSKA (reference sequence). This CDR3 has 13 residues. With 3 bases removed from V and 2 bases from J, the gap between germline ends came to 10 bases. This CDR3 reads CSARGTYNYGYTF. CDR3 DNA (partial): TGCAGTGCTAGGGGGACTTACAACTATGGC.

This clone was detected many times. The read ends 3 residues early relative to the CDR3; the germline J gene fills the gap. J is TRBJ1-1 and V is TRBV6-2 or TRBV6-3; D is possibly TRBD1 (6 bases). This CDR3 has 15 residues. Germline V gene data show CDR1 as MNHEY and CDR2 as SVGEGT. Trimming took 7 bases from V and 1 from J, leaving 16 bases between them. The CDR3 here is CASTLLGHSNTEAFF. The CDR3 DNA, read in part, is TGTGCCAGCACCCTACTGGGACACTCGAACACTGAA.

Details on this clone: Sequencing ends 3 residues short of the CDR3 end; the germline J gene provides the rest. The V gene is TRBV20-1, the J gene TRBJ2-5, with 10 bases fitting TRBD2. CDR3 length: 18 residues. The germline CDR1 and CDR2 sequences are DFQATT and SNEGSKA (reference sequence). V shed 0 bases, J shed 7 bases, and the junction held 17 bases outside the gene matches. The sequenced part of the CDR3 DNA is TGCAGTGCTAGAGATAGGGGAGGGAGCGGGAGGGCCAGCGGGACC. Translation: CSARDRGGSGRASGT. The entire CDR3 sequence reads CSARDRGGSGRASGTQYF.

Many counts were recorded for this clone. The missing CDR3 end, 3 residues past where the read stops, is filled in from the germline J gene. This rearrangement joins TRBV6-2 or TRBV6-3 to TRBJ1-5; D is unclear. The CDR3 has 14 residues. The V end was cut by 2 bases, the J end by 4 bases, with 9 bases between. Germline CDR1 and CDR2: MNHEY and SVGEGT. The CDR3 reads CASSYVQENQPQHF. The part of the CDR3 DNA that was read is TGTGCCAGCAGTTACGTGCAGGAGAATCAGCCC.

This clone was detected ten times or more. CDR3 DNA (partial): TGCGCCAGCAGTCAAGCGCAGGGACACATTGAG. Its translation is CASSQAQGHIE. The full CDR3 reads CASSQAQGHIEQFF. The gene calls are TRBV23-1 and TRBJ2-1; D is possibly TRBD1 (6 bases). The read halts 3 residues ahead of the CDR3 end, with the missing end drawn from the germline J gene. TRBV23-1 is reported as an ORF; its role is uncertain. Trimming stripped 2 bases from V and 9 bases from J, with 14 bases between. The CDR3 length is 14 residues.

This clone was observed many times. The sequence runs out 3 residues before the end of the CDR3; the remainder is reconstructed from the germline J gene. V is TRBV3-1 (or the pseudogene TRBV3-2) and J is TRBJ1-5; 9 bases agree with TRBD1. Per the germline V gene, CDR1 is LGHDT and CDR2 is YNNKEL (reference sequence). The CDR3 has 20 amino acids. V dropped 0 bases and J dropped 0; count of bases not matched to a gene: 12. The part of the CDR3 DNA that was read is TGTGCCAGCAGCCAAGATCCATGGACAGGGGACCATTTTAGCAATCAGCCC. Protein: CASSQDPWTGDHFSNQP. The CDR3, in full, reads CASSQDPWTGDHFSNQPQHF.

Comments on this clone: The read terminates 3 residues ahead of where the CDR3 ends, so the germline J gene completes it. The gene calls are TRBV20-1 and TRBJ2-3; 13 bases are a match to TRBD2. V lost 8 bases to trimming and J lost 4 bases; unmatched junction nucleotides: 15. CDR1 is DFQATT, CDR2 SNEGSKA, per germline (reference sequence). This CDR3 is built from 17 residues. CDR3 in amino acids: CSFRQTSGGRMSDTQYF. The DNA read from the CDR3 is TGCAGTTTCCGGCAGACTAGCGGGGGGAGAATGTCAGATACG.

This clone was observed many times. The read terminates 3 residues ahead of where the CDR3 ends, so the germline J gene completes it. The V call is TRBV30, the J call TRBJ1-6; TRBD1 might be the D (6 bases). Germline loops: CDR1 GTSNPN, CDR2 SVGIG (reference sequence). The CDR3 is 16 amino acids. V lost 0 bases, J lost 7 bases, and 16 bases lay in between. CDR3 loop: CAWSVAPTGRNSPLHF. CDR3 bases read: TGTGCCTGGAGTGTCGCCCCCACAGGGAGGAATTCACCC. Together with reference TRBV30 and TRBJ1-6, the CDR3 gives the full variable domain: SQTIHQWPATLVQPVGSPLSLECTVEGTSNPNLYWYRQAAGRGLQLLFYSVGIGQISSEVPQNLSASRPQDRQFILSSKKLLLSDSGFYLCAWSVAPTGRNSPLHFGNGTRLTVT.

In regard to this clone: Read sequence stops 3 residues before the CDR3 end, and the germline J gene provides the missing end. The rearrangement links TRBV7-2 to TRBJ2-7, with D uncertain. The germline gives CDR1 SGHTA, CDR2 FQGNSA. This CDR3 comprises 14 residues. The V end was cut by 1 base, the J end by 3 bases, with 10 bases between. The covered CDR3 bases are TGTGCCAGCAGCTTAGGACTCACCCGCTACGAG. This encodes CASSLGLTRYE. The entire CDR3 is CASSLGLTRYEQYF.

This clone showed up many times. The CDR3 end is not reached by the read, which stops 3 residues before it; the germline J gene fills it in. The rearrangement uses TRBV5-1 and TRBJ1-1; D may be TRBD1 (5 bases). The CDR3 contains 12 residues. The germline gives CDR1 SGHRS, CDR2 YFSETQ. With 3 bases removed from V and 7 bases from J, the gap between germline ends came to 10 bases. CDR3 DNA (partial): TGCGCCAGCAGCTCCCCCGGGGGTGAA. Translating gives CASSSPGGE. The whole CDR3 sequence is CASSSPGGEAFF.

The table lists this clone with many counts. Read sequence stops 3 residues before the CDR3 end, and the germline J gene provides the missing end. The chain combines TRBV2 with TRBJ2-7; D gene uncertain. There are 12 residues in the CDR3. V was clipped by 6 bases and J by 6 bases, with 12 bases between them. CDR1 and CDR2 from the germline V gene are SNHLY and FYNNEI. CDR3 DNA, as far as it was read: TGTGCCAGCAGGCCTTTCAAAGGCGAG. Translation: CASRPFKGE. The entire CDR3 protein is CASRPFKGEQYF.